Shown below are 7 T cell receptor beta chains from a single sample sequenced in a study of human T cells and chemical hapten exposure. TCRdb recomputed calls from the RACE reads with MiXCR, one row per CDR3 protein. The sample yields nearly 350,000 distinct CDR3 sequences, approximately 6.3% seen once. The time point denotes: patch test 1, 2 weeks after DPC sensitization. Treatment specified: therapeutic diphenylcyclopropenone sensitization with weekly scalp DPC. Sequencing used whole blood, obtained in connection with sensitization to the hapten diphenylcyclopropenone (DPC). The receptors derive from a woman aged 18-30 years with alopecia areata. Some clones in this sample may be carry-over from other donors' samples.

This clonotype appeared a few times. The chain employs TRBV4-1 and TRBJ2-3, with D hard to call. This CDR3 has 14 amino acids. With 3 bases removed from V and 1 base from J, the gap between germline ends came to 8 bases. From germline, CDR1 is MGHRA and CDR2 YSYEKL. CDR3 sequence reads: CASSHGPGTDTQYF. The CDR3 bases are TGCGCCAGCAGCCACGGCCCCGGCACAGATACGCAGTATTTT.

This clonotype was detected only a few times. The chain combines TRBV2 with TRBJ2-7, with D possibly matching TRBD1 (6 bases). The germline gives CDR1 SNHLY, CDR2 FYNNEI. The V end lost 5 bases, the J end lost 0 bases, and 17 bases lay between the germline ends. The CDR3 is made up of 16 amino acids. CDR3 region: CASSRNRVSGSYEQYF. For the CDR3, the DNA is TGTGCCAGCAGTCGAAACAGGGTTTCTGGCTCCTACGAGCAGTACTTC.

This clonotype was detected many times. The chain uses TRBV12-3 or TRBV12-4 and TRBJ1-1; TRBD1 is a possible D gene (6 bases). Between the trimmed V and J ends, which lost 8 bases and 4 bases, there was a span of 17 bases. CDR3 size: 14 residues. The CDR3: CASGSRQEATEAFF. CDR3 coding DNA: TGTGCCAGCGGCTCCCGACAGGAGGCCACTGAAGCTTTCTTT.

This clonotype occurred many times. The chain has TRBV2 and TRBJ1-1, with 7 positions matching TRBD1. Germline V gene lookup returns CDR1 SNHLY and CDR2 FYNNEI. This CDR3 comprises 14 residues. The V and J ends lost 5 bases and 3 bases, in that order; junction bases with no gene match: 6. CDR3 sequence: CASSKQGTYTEAFF. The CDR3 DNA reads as TGTGCCAGCAGTAAACAGGGGACCTACACTGAAGCTTTCTTT.

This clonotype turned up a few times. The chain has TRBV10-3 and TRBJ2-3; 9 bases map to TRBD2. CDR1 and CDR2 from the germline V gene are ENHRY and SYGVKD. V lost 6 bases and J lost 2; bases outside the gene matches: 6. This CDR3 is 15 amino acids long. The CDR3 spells CAIRRLADNTDTQYF. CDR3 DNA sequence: TGTGCCATCAGAAGACTAGCGGACAACACAGATACGCAGTATTTT.

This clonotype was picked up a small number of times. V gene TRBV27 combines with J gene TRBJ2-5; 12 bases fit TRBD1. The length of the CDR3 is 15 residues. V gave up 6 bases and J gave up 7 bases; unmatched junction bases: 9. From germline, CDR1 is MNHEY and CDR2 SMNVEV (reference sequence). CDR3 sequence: CASRGTGGRRTTQYF. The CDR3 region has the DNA TGTGCCAGCAGGGGGACAGGGGGCCGTCGGACGACCCAGTACTTC.

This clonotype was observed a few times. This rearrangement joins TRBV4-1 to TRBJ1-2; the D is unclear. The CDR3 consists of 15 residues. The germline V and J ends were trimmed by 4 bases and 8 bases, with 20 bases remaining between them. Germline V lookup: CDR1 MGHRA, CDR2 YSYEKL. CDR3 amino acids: CASSPTKGRQVGYTF. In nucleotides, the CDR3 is TGCGCCAGCAGCCCGACGAAAGGACGGCAGGTCGGCTACACCTTC.